This T cell receptor beta chain was identified during a study of sequential checkpoint blockade in melanoma. As for the study in general: Each arm's sequence ended with maintenance nivolumab.

The data were produced by immunoSEQ multiplex PCR, yet TCRdb's version contains in-frame clones alone and is incomplete. Among under 15,000 clones, roughly 80% were seen once, and the ten largest hold 40% to 65%. Treatment described: randomized to nivolumab then ipilimumab (arm A) or the reverse (arm B). DNA-damaging chemotherapy had not been given to any patient beforehand. Sorted cells were live CD3+CD8+, lacking CD19 and CD56, from PBMCs. This CDR3 has 16 amino acids. CDR1 PRHDT and CDR2 FYEKMQ come from the germline V gene (reference sequence). V lost 2 bases, J lost 6 bases, and 13 bases stayed unmatched.

The specimen was CD8+ T cells sorted from blood (inferred from file names), collected from a patient given nivolumab and ipilimumab in sequence. The receptor was isolated from a human donor with melanoma. The chain is built from TRBV13 and TRBJ2-7, with TRBD1 identical over 7 bases. As DNA, the CDR3 is TGTGCCAGCAGCTTATGGCCAGGGGGTACTACTACCGAGCAGTACTTC. The encoded protein is CASSLWPGGTTTEQYF.